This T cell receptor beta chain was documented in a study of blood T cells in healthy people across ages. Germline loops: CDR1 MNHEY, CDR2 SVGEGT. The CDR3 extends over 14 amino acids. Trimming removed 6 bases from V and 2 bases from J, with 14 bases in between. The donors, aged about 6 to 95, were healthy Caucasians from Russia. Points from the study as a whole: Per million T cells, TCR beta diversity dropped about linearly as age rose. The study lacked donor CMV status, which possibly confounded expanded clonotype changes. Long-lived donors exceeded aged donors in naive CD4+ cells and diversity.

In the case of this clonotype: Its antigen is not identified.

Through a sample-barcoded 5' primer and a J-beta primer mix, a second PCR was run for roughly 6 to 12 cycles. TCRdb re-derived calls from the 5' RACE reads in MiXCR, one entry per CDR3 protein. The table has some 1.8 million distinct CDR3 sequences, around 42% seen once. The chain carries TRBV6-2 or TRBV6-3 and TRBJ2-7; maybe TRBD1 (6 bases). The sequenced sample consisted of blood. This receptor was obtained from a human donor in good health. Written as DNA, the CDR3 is TGTGCCAGCAGCCCGAGGGACATACCCTACGAGCAGTACTTC. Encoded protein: CASSPRDIPYEQYF.